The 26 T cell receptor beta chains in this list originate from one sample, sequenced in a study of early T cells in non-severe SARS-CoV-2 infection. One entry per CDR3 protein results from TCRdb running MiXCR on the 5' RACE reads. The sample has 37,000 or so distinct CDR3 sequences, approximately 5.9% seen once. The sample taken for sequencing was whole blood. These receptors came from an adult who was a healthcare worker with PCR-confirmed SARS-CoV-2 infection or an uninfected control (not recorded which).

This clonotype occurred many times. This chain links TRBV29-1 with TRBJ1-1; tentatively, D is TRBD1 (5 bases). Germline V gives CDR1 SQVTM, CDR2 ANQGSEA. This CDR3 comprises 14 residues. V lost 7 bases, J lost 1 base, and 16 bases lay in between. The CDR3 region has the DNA TGCAGCGCCCCGGGCTGGGGGGGGAACACTGAAGCTTTCTTT. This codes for CSAPGWGGNTEAFF.

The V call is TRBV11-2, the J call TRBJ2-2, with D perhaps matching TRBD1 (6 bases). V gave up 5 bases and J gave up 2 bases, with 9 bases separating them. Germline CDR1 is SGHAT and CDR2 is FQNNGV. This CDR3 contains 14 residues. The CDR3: CASSGQINTGELFF. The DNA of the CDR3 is TGTGCCAGCAGCGGACAGATTAACACCGGGGAGCTGTTTTTT.

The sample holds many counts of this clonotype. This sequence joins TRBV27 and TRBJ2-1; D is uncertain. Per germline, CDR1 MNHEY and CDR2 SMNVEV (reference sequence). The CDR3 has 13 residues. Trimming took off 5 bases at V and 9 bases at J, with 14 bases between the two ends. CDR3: CASSPADLAEQFF. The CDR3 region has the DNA TGTGCCAGCAGTCCCGCAGACCTGGCTGAGCAGTTCTTC.

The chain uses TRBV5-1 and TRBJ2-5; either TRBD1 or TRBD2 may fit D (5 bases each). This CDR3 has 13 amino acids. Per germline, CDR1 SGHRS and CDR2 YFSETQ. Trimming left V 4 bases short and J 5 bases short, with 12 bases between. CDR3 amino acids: CASSGGPSETQYF. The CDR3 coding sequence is TGCGCCAGCAGCGGGGGTCCTTCGGAGACCCAGTACTTC.

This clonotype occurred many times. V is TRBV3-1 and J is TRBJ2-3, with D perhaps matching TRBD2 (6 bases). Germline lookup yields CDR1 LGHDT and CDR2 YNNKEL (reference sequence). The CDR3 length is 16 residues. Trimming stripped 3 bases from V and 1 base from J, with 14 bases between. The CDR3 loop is CASSHSWASGTDTQYF. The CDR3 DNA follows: TGTGCCAGCAGCCACTCCTGGGCTAGCGGCACAGATACGCAGTATTTT.

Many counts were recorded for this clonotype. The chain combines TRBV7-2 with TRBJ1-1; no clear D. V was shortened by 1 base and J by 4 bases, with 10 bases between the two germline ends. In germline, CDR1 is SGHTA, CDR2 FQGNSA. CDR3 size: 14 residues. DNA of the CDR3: TGTGCCAGCAGCTTAGACGCAGGAATCACTGAAGCTTTCTTT. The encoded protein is CASSLDAGITEAFF.

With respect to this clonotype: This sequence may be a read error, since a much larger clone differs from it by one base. The CDR3 loop is CASSVGASGNNEQFF. The CDR3 DNA reads TGTGCCAGCAGCGTAGGGGCTAGCGGGAACAATGAGCAGTTCTTC. The V and J genes are TRBV9 and TRBJ2-1; 9 nucleotides match TRBD2. The CDR3 sequence is 15 residues long. V trimming: 0 bases; J trimming: 5 bases; junction bases outside the gene matches: 3. Per germline, CDR1 SGDLS and CDR2 YYNGEE.

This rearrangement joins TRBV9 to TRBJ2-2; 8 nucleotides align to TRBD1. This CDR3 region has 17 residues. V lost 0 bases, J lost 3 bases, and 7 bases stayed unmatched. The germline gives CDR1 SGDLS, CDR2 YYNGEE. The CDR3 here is CASSVGAGGGYTGELFF. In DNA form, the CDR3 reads TGTGCCAGCAGCGTAGGAGCAGGGGGCGGGTACACCGGGGAGCTGTTTTTT.

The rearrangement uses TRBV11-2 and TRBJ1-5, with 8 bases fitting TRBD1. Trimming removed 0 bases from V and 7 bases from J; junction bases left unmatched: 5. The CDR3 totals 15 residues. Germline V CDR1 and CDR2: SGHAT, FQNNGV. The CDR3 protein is CASSLEPGGWQPQHF. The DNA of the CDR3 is TGTGCCAGCAGCTTAGAACCAGGGGGCTGGCAGCCCCAGCATTTT.

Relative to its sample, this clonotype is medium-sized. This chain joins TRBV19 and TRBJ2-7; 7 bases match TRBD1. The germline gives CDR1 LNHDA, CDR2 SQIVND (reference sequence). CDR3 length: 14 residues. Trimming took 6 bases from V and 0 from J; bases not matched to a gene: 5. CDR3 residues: CASSDRDVSYEQYF. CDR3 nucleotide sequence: TGTGCCAGTAGCGACAGGGACGTCTCCTACGAGCAGTACTTC.

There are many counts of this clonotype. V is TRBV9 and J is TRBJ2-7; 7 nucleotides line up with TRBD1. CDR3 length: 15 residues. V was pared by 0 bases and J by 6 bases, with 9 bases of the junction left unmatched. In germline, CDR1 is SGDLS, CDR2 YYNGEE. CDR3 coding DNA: TGTGCCAGCAGCGTAGGAGGGGGCTTGTCTTTCGAGCAGTACTTC. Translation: CASSVGGGLSFEQYF.

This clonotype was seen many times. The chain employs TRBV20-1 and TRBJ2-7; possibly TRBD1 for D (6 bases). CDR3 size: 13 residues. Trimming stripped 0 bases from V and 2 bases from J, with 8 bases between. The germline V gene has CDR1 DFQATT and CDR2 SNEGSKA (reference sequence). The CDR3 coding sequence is TGCAGTGCTAGAGATAGACAGGCCTACGAGCAGTACTTC. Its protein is CSARDRQAYEQYF.

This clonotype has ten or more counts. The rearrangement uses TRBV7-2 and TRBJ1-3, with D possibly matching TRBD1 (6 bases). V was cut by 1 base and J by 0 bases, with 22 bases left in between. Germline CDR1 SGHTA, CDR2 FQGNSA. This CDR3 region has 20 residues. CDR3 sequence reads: CASSLGPDRTATFSGNTIYF. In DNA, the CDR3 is TGTGCCAGCAGCTTAGGTCCCGACCGGACAGCGACTTTCTCTGGAAACACCATATATTTT.

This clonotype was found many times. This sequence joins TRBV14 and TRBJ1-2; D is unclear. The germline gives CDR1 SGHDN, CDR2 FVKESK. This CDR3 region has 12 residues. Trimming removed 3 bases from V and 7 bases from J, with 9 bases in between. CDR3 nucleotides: TGTGCCAGCAGCCAGTACTGGGGTGGCTACACCTTC. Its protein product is CASSQYWGGYTF.

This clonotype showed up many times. CDR3 sequence: CASGRAGGGGNQPQHF. CDR3 DNA: TGTGCCAGCGGCAGGGCAGGGGGCGGTGGCAATCAGCCCCAGCATTTT. V gene TRBV9 combines with J gene TRBJ1-5; 8 bases line up with TRBD1. The CDR3 is 16 amino acids. V was pared by 7 bases and J by 2 bases, with 11 bases of the junction left unmatched. CDR1 is SGDLS, CDR2 YYNGEE, per germline. Filled out from reference TRBV9 and TRBJ1-5, the complete variable domain reads DSGVTQTPKHLITATGQRVTLRCSPRSGDLSVYWYQQSLDQGLQFLIQYYNGEERAKGNILERFSAQQFPDLHSELNLSSLELGDSALYFCASGRAGGGGNQPQHFGDGTRLSIL.

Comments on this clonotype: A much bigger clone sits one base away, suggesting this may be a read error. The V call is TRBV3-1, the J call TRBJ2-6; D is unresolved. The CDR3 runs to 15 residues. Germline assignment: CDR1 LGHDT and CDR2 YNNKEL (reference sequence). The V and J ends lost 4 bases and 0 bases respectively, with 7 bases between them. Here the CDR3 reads CASSRLSSGANVLTF. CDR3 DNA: TGTGCCAGCAGCCGACTCAGCTCTGGGGCCAACGTCCTGACTTTC.

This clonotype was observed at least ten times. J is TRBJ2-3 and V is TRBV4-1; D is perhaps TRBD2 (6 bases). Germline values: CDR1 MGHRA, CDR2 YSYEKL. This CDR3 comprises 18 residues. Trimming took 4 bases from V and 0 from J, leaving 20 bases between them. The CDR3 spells CASSLGRGVDVSTDTQYF. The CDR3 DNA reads TGCGCCAGCAGCCTTGGTCGCGGGGTAGACGTAAGCACAGATACGCAGTATTTT.

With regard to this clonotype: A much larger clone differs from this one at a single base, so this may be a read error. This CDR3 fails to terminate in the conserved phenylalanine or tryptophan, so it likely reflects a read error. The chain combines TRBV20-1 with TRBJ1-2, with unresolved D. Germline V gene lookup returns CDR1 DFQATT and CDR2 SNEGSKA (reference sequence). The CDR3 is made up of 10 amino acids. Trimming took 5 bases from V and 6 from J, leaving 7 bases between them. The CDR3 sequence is CSASGNGYTI. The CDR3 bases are TGCAGTGCTTCCGGGAATGGCTACACCATC.

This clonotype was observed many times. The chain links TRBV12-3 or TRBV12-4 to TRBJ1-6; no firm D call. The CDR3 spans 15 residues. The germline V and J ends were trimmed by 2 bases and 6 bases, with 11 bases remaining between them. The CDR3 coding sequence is TGTGCCAGCAGTTTACGGGGAGAGAGTAATTCACCCCTCCACTTT. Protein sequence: CASSLRGESNSPLHF.

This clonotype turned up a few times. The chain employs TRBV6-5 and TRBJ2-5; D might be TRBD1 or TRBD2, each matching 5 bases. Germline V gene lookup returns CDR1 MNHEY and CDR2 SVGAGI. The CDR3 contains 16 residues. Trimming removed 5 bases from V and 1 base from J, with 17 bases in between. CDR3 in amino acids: CASSAQGWGSQETQYF. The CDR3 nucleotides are TGTGCCAGCAGTGCCCAGGGATGGGGGAGCCAAGAGACCCAGTACTTC.

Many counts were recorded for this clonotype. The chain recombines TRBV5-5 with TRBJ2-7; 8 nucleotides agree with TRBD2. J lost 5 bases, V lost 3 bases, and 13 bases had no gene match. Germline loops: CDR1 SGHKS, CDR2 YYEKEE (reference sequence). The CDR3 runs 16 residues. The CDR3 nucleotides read TGTGCCAGCAGCTCCCGGACTAGCTCCGTGGGGCACGAGCAGTACTTC. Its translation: CASSSRTSSVGHEQYF.

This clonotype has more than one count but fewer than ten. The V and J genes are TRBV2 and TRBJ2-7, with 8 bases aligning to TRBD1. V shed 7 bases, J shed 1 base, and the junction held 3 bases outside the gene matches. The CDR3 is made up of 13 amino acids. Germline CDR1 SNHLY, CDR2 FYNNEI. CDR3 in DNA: TGTGCCAGCACACGACAGGGGTCCTACGAGCAGTACTTC. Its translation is CASTRQGSYEQYF.

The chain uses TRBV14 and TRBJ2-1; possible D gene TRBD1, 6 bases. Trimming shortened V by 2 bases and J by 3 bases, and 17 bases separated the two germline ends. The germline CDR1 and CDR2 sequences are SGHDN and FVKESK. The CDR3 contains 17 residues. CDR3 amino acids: CASSQTLGALFYNEQFF. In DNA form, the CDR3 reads TGTGCCAGCAGCCAAACTTTGGGGGCCCTCTTCTACAATGAGCAGTTCTTC.

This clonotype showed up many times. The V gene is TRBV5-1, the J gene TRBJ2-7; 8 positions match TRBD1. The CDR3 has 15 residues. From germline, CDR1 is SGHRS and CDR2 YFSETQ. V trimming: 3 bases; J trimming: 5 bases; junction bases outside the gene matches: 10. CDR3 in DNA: TGCGCCAGCAGCTCTCTACAGGGGGATCTCCACGAGCAGTACTTC. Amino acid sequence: CASSSLQGDLHEQYF.

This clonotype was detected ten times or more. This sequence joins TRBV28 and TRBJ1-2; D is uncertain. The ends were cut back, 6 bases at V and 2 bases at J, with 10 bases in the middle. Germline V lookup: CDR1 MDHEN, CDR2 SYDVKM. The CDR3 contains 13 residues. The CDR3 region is CASRRSPNYGYTF. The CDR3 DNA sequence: TGTGCCAGCAGGAGGAGTCCAAACTATGGCTACACCTTC.

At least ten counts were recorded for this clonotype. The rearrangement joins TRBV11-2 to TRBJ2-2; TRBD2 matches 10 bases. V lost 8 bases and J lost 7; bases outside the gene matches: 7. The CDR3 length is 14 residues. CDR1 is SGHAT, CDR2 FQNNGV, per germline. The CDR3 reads CASCPSGRVGELFF. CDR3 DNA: TGTGCCAGCTGCCCCAGCGGGAGGGTCGGGGAGCTGTTTTTT.